This TCR beta chain derives from a study of T cell responses to AZD1222 COVID-19 vaccine. Study-wide results and limits: Spike-wide vaccine-associated CD4 TCRs dominated at 160-218 and 743-854. Clonal diversity was possibly underestimated; the donors were predominantly white British and more often female.

About this clone itself: Its antigen is still unknown.

Repertoires were generated with immunoSEQ multiplex PCR, while TCRdb's copy carries only in-frame clones and drops some. The sample shows 70,000 to 85,000 clones, 83% of them seen only once. With 4 bases removed from V and 6 bases from J, the gap between germline ends came to 17 bases. Per germline, CDR1 SGHRS and CDR2 YFSETQ. The CDR3 is made up of 15 amino acids. The sequence came from an adult who received the AZD1222 COVID-19 vaccine. This chain uses TRBV5-1 with TRBJ2-1; D is uncertain. This specimen was peripheral blood, taken 28 days after the second AZD1222 dose. CDR3 coding DNA: TGCGCCAGCAGCACGCTTCGCCCCGCTCCCAATGAGCAGTTCTTC. It codes for CASSTLRPAPNEQFF.